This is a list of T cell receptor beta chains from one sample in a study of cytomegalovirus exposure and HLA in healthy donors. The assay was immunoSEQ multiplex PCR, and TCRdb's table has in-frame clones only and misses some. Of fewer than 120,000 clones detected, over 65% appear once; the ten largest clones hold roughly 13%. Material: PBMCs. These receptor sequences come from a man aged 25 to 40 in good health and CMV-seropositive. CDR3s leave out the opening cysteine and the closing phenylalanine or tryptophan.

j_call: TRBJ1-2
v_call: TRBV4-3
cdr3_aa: ASSQEGTGRNYGYT

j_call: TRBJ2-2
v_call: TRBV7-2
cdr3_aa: ASSLQGNTNTGELF

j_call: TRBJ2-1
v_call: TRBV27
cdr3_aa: ASSLMPSGGIWQF

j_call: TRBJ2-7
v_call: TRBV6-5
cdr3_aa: ASSERGLAEQY

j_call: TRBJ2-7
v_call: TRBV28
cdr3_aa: ASSRGQGTYEQY

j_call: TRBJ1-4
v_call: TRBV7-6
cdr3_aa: ASSRGGGREEKLF

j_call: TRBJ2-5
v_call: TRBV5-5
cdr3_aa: ASSTEGLQETQY

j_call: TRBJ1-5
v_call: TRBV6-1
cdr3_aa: AISDEGQGDPNQPQH

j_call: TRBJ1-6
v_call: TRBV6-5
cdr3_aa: ASSVRTADNSPLH

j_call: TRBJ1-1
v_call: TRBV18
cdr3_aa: ASSSGTVNTEAF

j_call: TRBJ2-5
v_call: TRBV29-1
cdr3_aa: SVLLLGEAQY

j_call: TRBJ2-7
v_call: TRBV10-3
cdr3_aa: ATRSGSYEQY

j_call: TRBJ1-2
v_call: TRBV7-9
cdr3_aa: ASSPSGTGNYGYT

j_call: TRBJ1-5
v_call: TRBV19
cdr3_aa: ASSIWPYSNQPQH

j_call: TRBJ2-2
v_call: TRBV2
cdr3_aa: ASTGTSGATGELF

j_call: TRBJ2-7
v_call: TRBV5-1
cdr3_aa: ASSLGLSDEQY

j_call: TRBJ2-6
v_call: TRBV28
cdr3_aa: ASVQQGAPPGANVLT

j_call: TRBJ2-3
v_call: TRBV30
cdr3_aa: AWSVQAGVVDTQY

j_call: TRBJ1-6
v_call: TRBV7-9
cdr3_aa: ASSGRNPGSSPLH

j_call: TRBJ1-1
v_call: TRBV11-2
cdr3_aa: ASSRRYRFDEAF

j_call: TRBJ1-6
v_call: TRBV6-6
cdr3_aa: ASSYTTGGYSPLH

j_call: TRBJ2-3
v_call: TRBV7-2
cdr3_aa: ASSNWEGGDTQY

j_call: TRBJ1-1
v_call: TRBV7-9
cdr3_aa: ASSSTGFDTEAF

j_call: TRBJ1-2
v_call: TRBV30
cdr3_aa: AWSFKGVHGYT

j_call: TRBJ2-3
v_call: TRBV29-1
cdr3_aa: SATGGAPDTQY

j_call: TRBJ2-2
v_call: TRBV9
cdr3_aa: ASSDPSGGHTGELF

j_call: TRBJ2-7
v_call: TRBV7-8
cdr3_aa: ASSLEVAVGVGEQY

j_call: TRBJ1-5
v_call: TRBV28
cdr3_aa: ASSDPSGLAQH

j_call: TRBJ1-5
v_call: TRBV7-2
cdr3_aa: ASSPGRVISNQPQH

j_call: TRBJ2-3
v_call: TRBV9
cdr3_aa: ASSPHWTGSTDTQY

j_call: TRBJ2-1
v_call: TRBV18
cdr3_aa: ASSPGAGLGNEQF

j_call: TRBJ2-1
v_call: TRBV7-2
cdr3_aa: ASSFGPGLAGGPANEQF

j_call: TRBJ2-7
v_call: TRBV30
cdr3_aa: ACRTGSSYEQY

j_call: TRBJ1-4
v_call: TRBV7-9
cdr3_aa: ASRISGTNEKLF

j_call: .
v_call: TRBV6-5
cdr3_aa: ASSWDTGYEQY

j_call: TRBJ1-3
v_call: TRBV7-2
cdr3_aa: ASSLAGTGVSGNTIY

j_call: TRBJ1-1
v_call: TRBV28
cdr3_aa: ASGWGNTEAF

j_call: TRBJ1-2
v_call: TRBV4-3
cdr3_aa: ASSSDRRYGYT

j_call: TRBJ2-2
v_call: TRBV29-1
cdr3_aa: SVNRDHTGELF

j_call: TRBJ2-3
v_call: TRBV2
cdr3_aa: ASSVLESDTQY

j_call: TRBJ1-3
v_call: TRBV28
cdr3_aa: ASSLAGQPGNTIY

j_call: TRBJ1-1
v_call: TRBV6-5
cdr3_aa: ASSYRGRFAEAF